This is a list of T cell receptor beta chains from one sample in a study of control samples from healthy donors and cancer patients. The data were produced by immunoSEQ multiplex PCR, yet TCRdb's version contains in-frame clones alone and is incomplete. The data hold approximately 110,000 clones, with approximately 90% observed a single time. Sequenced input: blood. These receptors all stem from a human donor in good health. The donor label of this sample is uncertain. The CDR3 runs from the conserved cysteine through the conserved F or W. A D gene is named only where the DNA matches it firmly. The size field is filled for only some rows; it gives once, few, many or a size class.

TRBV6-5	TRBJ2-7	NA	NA	TGTGCCAGCATAGCGGGACAGTCATACGAGCAGTACTTC	CASIAGQSYEQYF
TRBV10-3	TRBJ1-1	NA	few	TGTGCCATCAGGGGAATTCTTACAGGGACTGAAGCTTTCTTT	CAIRGILTGTEAFF
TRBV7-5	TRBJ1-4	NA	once	TGTGTCAGAAGCCTTGACAGGGGGTGGGGAAATGAAAAACTGTTTTTT	CVRSLDRGWGNEKLFF
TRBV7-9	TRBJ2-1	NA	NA	TGTGCCAGCAGCAGCCCGGCCTACAATGAGCAGTTCTTC	CASSSPAYNEQFF
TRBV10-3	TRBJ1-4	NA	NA	TGTGCCATCAGTGACGCAGGGAAGGAAAAACTGTTTTTT	CAISDAGKEKLFF
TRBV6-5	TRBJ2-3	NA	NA	TGTGCCAGCAGTTACCCGGACGGTACGCAGTATTTT	CASSYPDGTQYF
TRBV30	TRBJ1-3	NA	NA	TGTGCCTGGACCTCGGGGCATTCTGGAAACACCATATATTTT	CAWTSGHSGNTIYF
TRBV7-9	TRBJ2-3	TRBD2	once	TGTGCCAGCAGCTTACAGTTGAGCGGGGGAGGCACAGATACGCAGTATTTT	CASSLQLSGGGTDTQYF
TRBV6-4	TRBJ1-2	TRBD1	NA	TGTGCCAGCAGGCCGGGACAGGGTTATGGCTACACCTTC	CASRPGQGYGYTF
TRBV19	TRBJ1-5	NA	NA	TGTGCCAGTAGTATACAGGGCACCCCGGGACAGCCCCAGCATTTT	CASSIQGTPGQPQHF
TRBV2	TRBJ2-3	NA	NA	TGTGCCAGCAGTGAAGCGTGGGGGAGGGATACGCAGTATTTT	CASSEAWGRDTQYF
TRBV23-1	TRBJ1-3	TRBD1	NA	TGCGCCAGCAGTCAAACTGATAAGGACAGGGATTATAACTCTGGAAACACCATATATTTT	CASSQTDKDRDYNSGNTIYF
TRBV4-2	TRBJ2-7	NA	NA	TGTGCCAGCAGCCAAGACCCAGGGGTTGCCTACGAGCAGTACTTC	CASSQDPGVAYEQYF
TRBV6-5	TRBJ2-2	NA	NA	TGTGCCAGCAGTTACTCGGGTGGGGAGCTGTTTTTT	CASSYSGGELFF
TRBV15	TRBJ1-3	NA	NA	TGTGCCACCAGCAGAGAACAGGGTGGCGGAAACACCATATATTTT	CATSREQGGGNTIYF
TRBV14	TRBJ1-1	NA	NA	TGTGCCAGCAGCTGGACACTGAACACTGAAGCTTTCTTT	CASSWTLNTEAFF
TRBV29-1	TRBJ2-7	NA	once	TGCAGCGTTGCGGGGTTGAACTACGAGCAGTACTTC	CSVAGLNYEQYF
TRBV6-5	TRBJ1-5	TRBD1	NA	TGTGCCAGCAGACACCGGGACAGGGGTTTGACCCAGCATTTT	CASRHRDRGLTQHF
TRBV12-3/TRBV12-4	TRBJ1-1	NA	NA	TGTGCCGCCAGGGCGATGAACACTGAAGCTTTCTTT	CAARAMNTEAFF
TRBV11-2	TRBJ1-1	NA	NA	TGTGCCAGCAGCTTACTGGACGAGACTGAAGCTTTCTTT	CASSLLDETEAFF
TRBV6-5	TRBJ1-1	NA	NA	TGTGCCAGCAGTAACGGGGGGGGTGAAGCTTTCTTT	CASSNGGGEAFF
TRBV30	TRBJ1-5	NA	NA	TGTGCCTGGCAACAGGGACGGAATCAGCCCCAGCATTTT	CAWQQGRNQPQHF
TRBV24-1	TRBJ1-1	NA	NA	TGTGCCACCAGTGATTTGCTCAGGGAGCACACTGAAGCTTTCTTT	CATSDLLREHTEAFF
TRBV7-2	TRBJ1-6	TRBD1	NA	TGTGCCAGCAGTCCAAGGGCAGGGGGAAATTCACCCCTCCACTTT	CASSPRAGGNSPLHF
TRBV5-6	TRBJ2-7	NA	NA	TGTGCCAGCAGCCGAACCGGACGCTCCTACGAGCAGTACTTC	CASSRTGRSYEQYF
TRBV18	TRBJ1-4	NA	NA	TGTGCCAGCTCACCGTCAAGGGGACCTTATAATGAAAAACTGTTTTTT	CASSPSRGPYNEKLFF
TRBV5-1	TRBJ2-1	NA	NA	TGCGCCAGCAGCTATGGGGACGGCGGTAATGAGCAGTTCTTC	CASSYGDGGNEQFF
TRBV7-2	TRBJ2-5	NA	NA	TGTGCCAGCAGCTTATTCAGGGGAGCAGAGACCCAGTACTTC	CASSLFRGAETQYF
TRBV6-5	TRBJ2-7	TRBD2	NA	TGTGCCAGCAGCCCGGGGGGTATGTACGAGCAGTACTTC	CASSPGGMYEQYF
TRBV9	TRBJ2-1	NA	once	TGTGCCAGCAGCGTAGGGGTTAGACAGGTCCCTAGGAATGAGCAGTTCTTC	CASSVGVRQVPRNEQFF
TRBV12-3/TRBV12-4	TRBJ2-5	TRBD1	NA	TGTGCCAGCAGTCCCAGGGGGCGAGAGACCCAGTACTTC	CASSPRGRETQYF
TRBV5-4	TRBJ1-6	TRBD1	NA	TGTGCCAGCAGCAGAACAGGGGGCGCAATATCACCCCTCCACTTT	CASSRTGGAISPLHF
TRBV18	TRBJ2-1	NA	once	TGTGCCAGCTCACGGGAAGCGCCGGGCCTGGGGATGCCCAATGAGCAGTTCTTC	CASSREAPGLGMPNEQFF
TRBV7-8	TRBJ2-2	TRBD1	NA	TGTGCCAGCAGCACGAGGGCAGGGGGCTGGACCGGGGAGCTGTTTTTT	CASSTRAGGWTGELFF
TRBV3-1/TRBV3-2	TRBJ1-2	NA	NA	TGTGCCAGCAGCCATCTAGCAGACTATGGCTACACCTTC	CASSHLADYGYTF
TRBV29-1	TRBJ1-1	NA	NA	TGCAGCGTTACCAAGACAGGCCACACTGAAGCTTTCTTT	CSVTKTGHTEAFF
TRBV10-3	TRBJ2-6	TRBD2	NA	TGTGCCATCAGTGAGCCACGGGGGGGCTCTGGGGCCAACGTCCTGACTTTC	CAISEPRGGSGANVLTF
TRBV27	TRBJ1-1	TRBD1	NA	TGTGCCAGCAGTTTCGGCTCCCGGGACAGTAAGGCTTTCTTT	CASSFGSRDSKAFF
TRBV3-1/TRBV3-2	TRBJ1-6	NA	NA	TGTGCCAGCAGCCTAATCGGGAGAAATTCACCCCTCCACTTT	CASSLIGRNSPLHF
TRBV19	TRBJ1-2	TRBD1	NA	TGTGCCAGTAGCCGGGCCAATGACAGGGGGCACTACACCTTC	CASSRANDRGHYTF
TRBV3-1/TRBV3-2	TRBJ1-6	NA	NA	TGTGCCAGCAGCCAAGAGACAAATTCACCCCTCCACTTT	CASSQETNSPLHF
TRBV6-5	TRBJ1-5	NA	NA	TGTGCCAGCAGTCGAGGACACCGTAGCAATCAGCCCCAGCATTTT	CASSRGHRSNQPQHF
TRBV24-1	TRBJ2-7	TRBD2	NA	TGTGCCACCAGTGATGCACTAGCGGGGACCAACGAGCAGTACTTC	CATSDALAGTNEQYF
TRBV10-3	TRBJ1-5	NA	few	TGTGCCATCAGTGAGTCGAAGGGGGACGCGAGCAATCAGCCCCAGCATTTT	CAISESKGDASNQPQHF
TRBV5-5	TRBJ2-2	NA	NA	TGTGCCAGCAGCGCCGGGGCCCAATCATGGACCGGGGAGCTGTTTTTT	CASSAGAQSWTGELFF
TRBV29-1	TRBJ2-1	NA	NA	TGCAGCGCCCTCCGGGGAAACCCGGAATACAATGAGCAGTTCTTC	CSALRGNPEYNEQFF
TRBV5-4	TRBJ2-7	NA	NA	TGTGCCAGCAGCCACCGACAGGACTCCTACGAGCAGTACTTC	CASSHRQDSYEQYF
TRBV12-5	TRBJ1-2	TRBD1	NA	TGTGCTAGTGGTCCCGACAGGGGGCTTCACTATGGCTACACCTTC	CASGPDRGLHYGYTF
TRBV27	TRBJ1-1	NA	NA	TGTGCCAGCAGTTTATCCAGGGGTAACACTGAAGCTTTCTTT	CASSLSRGNTEAFF
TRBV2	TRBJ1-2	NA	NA	TGTGCCAGCAGCACCCGGGACAACAATGGCTACACCTTC	CASSTRDNNGYTF
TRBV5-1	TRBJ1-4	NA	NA	TGCGCCAGCAGCTTGGGGCCCCTCACCCCCGCAACTAATGAAAAACTGTTTTTT	CASSLGPLTPATNEKLFF